This T cell receptor beta chain was identified during a study of blood T cells in healthy people across ages. Broader study findings: Unsorted PBMCs blocked a conclusive comparison of naive and antigen-experienced cells.

There are many counts of this clonotype. Its antigen is currently unknown. Peripheral blood, about 9.3 milliliters per donor, was collected. The authors extracted at least 6 micrograms of total RNA per sample. A second PCR, run for roughly 7 to 12 cycles, used a sample-barcoded 5' primer plus a J-beta primer mix. The authors tagged each cDNA molecule using a template-switch adaptor with 12 random nucleotides. TCRdb analysed the 5' RACE reads with MiXCR anew, one entry per CDR3 protein. This sample has hundreds of thousands of distinct CDR3 sequences, with approximately 67% found just once. The V gene's germline CDR1 is SGHTA and CDR2 FQGNSA. The trim removed 3 bases at V and 1 base at J, leaving 9 bases unmatched. The CDR3 extends over 17 amino acids.

This rearrangement joins TRBV7-2 to TRBJ2-1, with 7 bases aligning to TRBD2. The specimen sequenced was blood. The TCR was taken from a man aged 30 to 45 in good health. Here the CDR3 DNA reads TGTGCCAGCAGCTTCCAACTCGGGGGAGGGTCCTACAATGAGCAGTTCTTC. As protein: CASSFQLGGGSYNEQFF.